Given below is one TCR beta chain in context. What this receptor recognizes is not known. The sample holds no much larger clone one base away, and base qualities are not on file. The sample originates from a study of blood T cell repertoires in COVID-19 (TCRdb year 2020). Regarding the complete study: Samples covering the acute and convalescent phases of COVID-19 were provided by collaborators in the United States, Italy and Spain. Sample metadata almost always included a de-identified subject ID, COVID-19 status, age in years and sex. The samples were drawn from the first 160 participants of the ongoing ImmuneRACE study and from 1,254 subjects provided by 6 global collaborators. The repertoires were made available in a free public database intended to serve as a resource for research on the immune response to SARS-CoV-2. Where available, HLA class I and class II types were obtained from metadata supplied by the sample provider rather than from assay-based typing. The dataset comprised deeply sampled blood TCRbeta repertoires from subjects exposed to, actively infected with, or recovered from COVID-19. The prospective study material was composed of cDNA or gDNA derived from T cells, B-cell-depleted T cells, or PBMCs.

Participants in the prospective study were enrolled through a virtual design, were aged roughly 18 to 100 years, and lived in approximately 25 United States geographic areas. To assign participants to cohorts, the prospective study relied on clinical history that participants themselves reported in a screening survey and a study questionnaire. Each participant in the prospective study had whole blood, serum and a nasopharyngeal or oropharyngeal swab collected by mobile phlebotomists. Participants in the prospective study had the option to provide additional blood draws and questionnaires over a 2-month period. Before DNA extraction, blood samples from the prospective study were shipped at room temperature or frozen. TCRbeta CDR3 regions were amplified from genomic DNA using the immunoSEQ Assay, a bias-controlled multiplex PCR. The study's processing was this. Nucleated cell counts per sample were estimated from amplification of reference gene primers within the assay. Sequence reads were collapsed and filtered to measure the absolute abundance of every unique TCRbeta CDR3 rearrangement. Productive Simpson clonality was computed per sample as the square root of Simpson's diversity index over productive rearrangements. In TCRdb, the immuneACCESS table is reduced to in-frame sequences with V and J assigned. These tables do not hold every clone; where another copy was compared, an unresolved V gene accounts for under half, and the others remain unexplained. Clonal size and the V and J genes are those of that table, whereas D and trimming came from the DNA. The sample includes 300,000 to 500,000 clones, with approximately 87% observed a single time. Around 0.91% of the sample goes to the ten largest clones.

V is trimmed back by 3 bases and J by 0 bases, and the junction contains 6 bases that no gene match accounts for. CDR1 and CDR2 are read off the germline V gene as SGHDN and FVKESK. From cysteine to phenylalanine, the CDR3 is 16 amino acids long. The sequence is cut down to CDR3 DNA, 48 bases in frame from base 1. General conclusions and limits of the study: Clinical and demographic metadata were provided uncurated, with the amount varying by source and participant.

The rearranged segments are TRBV14 and TRBJ1-2, with 8 bases in between that match TRBD1. This sequence was found in a woman in her 30s with acute COVID-19. Sequences were obtained from PBMCs or T cells enriched from blood (not recorded which). The nucleotides read TGTGCCAGCAGCCAGCTTACACAGGGGGCTAACTATGGCTACACCTTC. Its protein reads: CASSQLTQGANYGYTF.